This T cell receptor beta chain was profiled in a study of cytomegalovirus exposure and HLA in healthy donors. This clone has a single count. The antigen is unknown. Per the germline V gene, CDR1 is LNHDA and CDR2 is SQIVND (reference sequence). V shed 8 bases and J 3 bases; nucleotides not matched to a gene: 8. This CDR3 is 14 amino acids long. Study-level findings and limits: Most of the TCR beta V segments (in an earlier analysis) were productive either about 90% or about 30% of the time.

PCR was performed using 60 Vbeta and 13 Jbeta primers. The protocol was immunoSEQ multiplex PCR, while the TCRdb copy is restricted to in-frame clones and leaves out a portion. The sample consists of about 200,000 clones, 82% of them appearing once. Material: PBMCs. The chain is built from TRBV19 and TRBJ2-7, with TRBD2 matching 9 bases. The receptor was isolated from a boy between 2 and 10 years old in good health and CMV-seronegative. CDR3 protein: CASGQRGVLYEQYF. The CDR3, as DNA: TGTGCCAGTGGCCAGCGGGGGGTCCTCTACGAGCAGTACTTC.